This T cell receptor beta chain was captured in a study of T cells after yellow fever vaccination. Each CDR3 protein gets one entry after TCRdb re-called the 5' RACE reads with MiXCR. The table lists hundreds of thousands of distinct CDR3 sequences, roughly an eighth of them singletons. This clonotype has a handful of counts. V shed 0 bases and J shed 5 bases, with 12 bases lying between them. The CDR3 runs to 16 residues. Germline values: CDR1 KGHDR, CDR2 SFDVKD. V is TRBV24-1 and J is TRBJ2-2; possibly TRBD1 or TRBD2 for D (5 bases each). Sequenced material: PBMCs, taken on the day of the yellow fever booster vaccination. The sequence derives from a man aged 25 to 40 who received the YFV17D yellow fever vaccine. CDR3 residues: CATSDLRGLSTGELFF. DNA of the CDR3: TGTGCCACCAGTGATTTGCGGGGCCTGTCAACCGGGGAGCTGTTTTTT.